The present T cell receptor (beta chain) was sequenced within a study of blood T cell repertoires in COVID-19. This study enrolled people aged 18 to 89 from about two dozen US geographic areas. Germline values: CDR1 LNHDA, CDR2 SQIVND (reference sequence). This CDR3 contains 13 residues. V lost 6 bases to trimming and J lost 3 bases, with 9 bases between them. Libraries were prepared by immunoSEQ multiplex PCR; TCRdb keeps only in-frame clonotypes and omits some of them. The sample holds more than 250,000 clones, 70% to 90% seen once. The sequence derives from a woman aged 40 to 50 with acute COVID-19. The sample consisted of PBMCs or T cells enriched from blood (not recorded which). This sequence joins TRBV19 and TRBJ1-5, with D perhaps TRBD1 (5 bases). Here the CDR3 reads CASSGDFNQPQHF. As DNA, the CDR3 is TGTGCCAGTAGCGGGGACTTCAATCAGCCCCAGCATTTT.